The T cell receptor beta chain described here comes from a study of T cells after yellow fever vaccination. Study context: In the case of low-cell-number fractions, SMART-Seq v4 Ultra Low Input was used for preparation.

5'RACE template switching generated TCR cDNA, adding a universal primer site and UMIs. TCRdb reprocessed the 5' RACE reads via MiXCR and lists one record per CDR3 protein. Here the sample spans about 300,000 distinct CDR3 sequences, approximately 8% being singletons. The length of the CDR3 is 14 residues. V lost 7 bases and J 3 bases, leaving 16 bases between the germline ends. Looked up from germline, CDR1 is SGHRS and CDR2 is YFSETQ. This TCR derives from a man between 18 and 29 years old who received the YFV17D yellow fever vaccine. The rearrangement uses TRBV5-1 and TRBJ1-1; D call uncertain. The material was CD4+ T cells sorted from PBMCs, obtained 5 days after the yellow fever booster vaccination. The CDR3 loop is CASGPEGMDTEAFF. CDR3 bases: TGCGCCAGCGGCCCCGAGGGTATGGACACTGAAGCTTTCTTT.